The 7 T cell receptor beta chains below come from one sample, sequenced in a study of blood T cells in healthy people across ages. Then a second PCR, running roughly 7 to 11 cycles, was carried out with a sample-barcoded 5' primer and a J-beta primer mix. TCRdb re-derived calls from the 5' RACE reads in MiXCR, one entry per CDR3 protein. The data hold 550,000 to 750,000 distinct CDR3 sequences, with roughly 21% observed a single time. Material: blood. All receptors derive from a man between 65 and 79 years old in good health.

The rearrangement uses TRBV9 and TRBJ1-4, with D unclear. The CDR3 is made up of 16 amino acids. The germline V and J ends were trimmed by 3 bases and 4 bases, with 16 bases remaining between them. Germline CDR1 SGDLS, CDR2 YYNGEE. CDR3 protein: CASSDSRAGHNEKLFF. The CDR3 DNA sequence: TGTGCCAGCAGCGACTCAAGGGCCGGGCATAATGAAAAACTGTTTTTT.

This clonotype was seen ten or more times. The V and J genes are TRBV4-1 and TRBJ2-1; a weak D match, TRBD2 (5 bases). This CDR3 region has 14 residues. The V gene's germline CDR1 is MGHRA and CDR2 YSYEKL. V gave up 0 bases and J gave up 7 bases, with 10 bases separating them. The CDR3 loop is CASSQEGSKNEQFF. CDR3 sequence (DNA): TGCGCCAGCAGCCAAGAGGGGAGTAAAAATGAGCAGTTCTTC.

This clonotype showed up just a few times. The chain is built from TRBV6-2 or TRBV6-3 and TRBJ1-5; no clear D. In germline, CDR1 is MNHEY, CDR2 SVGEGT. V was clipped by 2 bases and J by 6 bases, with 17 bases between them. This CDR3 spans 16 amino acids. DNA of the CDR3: TGTGCCAGCAGTTACGGCTGGTCGATCGACGGTCAGCCCCAGCATTTT. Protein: CASSYGWSIDGQPQHF.

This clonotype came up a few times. Here the CDR3 reads CASRSGGIYNEQFF. CDR3 DNA sequence: TGTGCCAGCAGATCTGGCGGGATATACAATGAGCAGTTCTTC. This rearrangement joins TRBV6-5 to TRBJ2-5, with D perhaps TRBD2 (6 bases). Gene TRBJ2-1 matches the end of the DNA better, so the J call may be wrong. Germline V gene sequence: CDR1 MNHEY, CDR2 SVGAGI. The CDR3 is 14 residues long.

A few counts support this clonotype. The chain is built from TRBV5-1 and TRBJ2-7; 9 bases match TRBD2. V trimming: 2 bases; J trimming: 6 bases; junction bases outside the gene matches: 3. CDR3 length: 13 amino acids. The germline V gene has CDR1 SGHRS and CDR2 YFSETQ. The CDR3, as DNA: TGCGCCAGCAGCTTTGTTAGCGGGGGCGAGCAGTACTTC. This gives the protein CASSFVSGGEQYF. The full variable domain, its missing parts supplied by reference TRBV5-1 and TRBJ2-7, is KAGVTQTPRYLIKTRGQQVTLSCSPISGHRSVSWYQQTPGQGLQFLFEYFSETQRNKGNFPGRFSGRQFSNSRSEMNVSTLELGDSALYLCASSFVSGGEQYFGPGTRLTVT.

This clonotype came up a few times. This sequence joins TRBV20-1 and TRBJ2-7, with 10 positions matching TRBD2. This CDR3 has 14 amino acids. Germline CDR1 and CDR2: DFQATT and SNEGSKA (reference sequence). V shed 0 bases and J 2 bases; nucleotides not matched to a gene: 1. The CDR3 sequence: CSARELAGPYEQYF. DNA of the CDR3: TGCAGTGCTAGAGAACTAGCGGGACCCTACGAGCAGTACTTC.

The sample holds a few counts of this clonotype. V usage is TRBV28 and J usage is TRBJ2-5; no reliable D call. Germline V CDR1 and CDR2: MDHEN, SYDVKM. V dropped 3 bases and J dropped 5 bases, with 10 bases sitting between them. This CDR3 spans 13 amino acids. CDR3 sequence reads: CASSLPGWETQYF. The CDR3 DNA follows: TGTGCCAGCAGTTTGCCTGGATGGGAGACCCAGTACTTC.